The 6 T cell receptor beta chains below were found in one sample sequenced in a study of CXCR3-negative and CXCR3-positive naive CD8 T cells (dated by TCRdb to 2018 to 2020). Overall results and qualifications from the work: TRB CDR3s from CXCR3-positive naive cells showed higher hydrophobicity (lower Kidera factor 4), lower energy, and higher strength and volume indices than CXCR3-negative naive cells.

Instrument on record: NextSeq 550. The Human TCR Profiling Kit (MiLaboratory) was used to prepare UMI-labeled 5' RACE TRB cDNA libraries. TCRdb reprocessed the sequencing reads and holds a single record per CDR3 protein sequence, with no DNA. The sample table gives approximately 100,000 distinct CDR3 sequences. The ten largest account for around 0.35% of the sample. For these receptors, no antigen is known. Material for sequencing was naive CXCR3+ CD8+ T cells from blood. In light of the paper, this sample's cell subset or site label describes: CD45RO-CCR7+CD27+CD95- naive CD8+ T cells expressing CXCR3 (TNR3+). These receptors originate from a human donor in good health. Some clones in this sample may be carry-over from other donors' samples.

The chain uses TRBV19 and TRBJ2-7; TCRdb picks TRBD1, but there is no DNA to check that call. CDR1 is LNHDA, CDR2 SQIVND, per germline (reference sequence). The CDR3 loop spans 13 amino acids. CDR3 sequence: CASSTYPGSEQYF. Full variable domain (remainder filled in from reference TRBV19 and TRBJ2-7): DGGITQSPKYLFRKEGQNVTLSCEQNLNHDAMYWYRQDPGQGLRLIYYSQIVNDFQKGDIAEGYSVSREKKESFPLTVTSAQKNPTAFYLCASSTYPGSEQYFGPGTRLTVT.

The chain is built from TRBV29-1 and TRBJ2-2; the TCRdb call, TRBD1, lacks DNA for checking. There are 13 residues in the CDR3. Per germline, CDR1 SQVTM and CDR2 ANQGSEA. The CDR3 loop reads CSVVEGAAGELFF.

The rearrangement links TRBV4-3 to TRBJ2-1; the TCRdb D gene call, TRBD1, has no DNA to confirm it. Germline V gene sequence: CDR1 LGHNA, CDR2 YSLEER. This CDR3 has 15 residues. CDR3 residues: CASSQTGSSYNEQFF.

This CDR3 reads CASSLVVGGTTEAFF. The chain links TRBV7-9 to TRBJ1-1; the D call from TCRdb, TRBD1, cannot be confirmed without DNA. The CDR3 is 15 amino acids. The germline gives CDR1 SEHNR, CDR2 FQNEAQ (reference sequence).

This chain's CDR3 is CSARDMTGSNNEQFF. V usage is TRBV20-1 and J usage is TRBJ2-1; without DNA, the TCRdb call of TRBD1 cannot be checked. Germline values: CDR1 DFQATT, CDR2 SNEGSKA (reference sequence). The CDR3 length is 15 residues.

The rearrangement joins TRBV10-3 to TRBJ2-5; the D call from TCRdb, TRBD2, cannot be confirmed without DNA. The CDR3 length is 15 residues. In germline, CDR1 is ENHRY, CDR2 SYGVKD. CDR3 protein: CAISESGLAGETQYF.